The entry below gives a single T cell receptor beta chain sequence along with its context. Its antigen is unknown. This specimen comes from a study of T-cell memory formation after mild COVID-19. Findings of the study overall: Mostly located in CM and EM were contracting CD4+ clones, with contracting CD8+ clones located in EMRA. Later expanders leaned toward CD4+, whereas clones contracting from day 15 to 85 were balanced CD4/CD8.

The CDR3 has 18 residues. Per the germline V gene, CDR1 is SGHRS and CDR2 is YFSETQ. Trimming took 0 bases from V and 3 from J; bases not matched to a gene: 12. TCRdb passed the 5' RACE reads through MiXCR, listing each CDR3 protein once. The sample contains roughly 110,000 distinct CDR3 sequences, over 10% of which appear only once. This chain connects TRBV5-1 to TRBJ1-1; 9 bases are shared with TRBD1. The origin of this receptor is an adult woman who had mild COVID-19 (a few samples of this study predate the infection). Cell type and time point are not known. The specimen was PBMCs or a T cell subset sorted from them (not recorded which). In nucleotides, the CDR3 is TGCGCCAGCAGCTTGGAGGGGACAGGGCTAGGGCTGGACACTGAAGCTTTCTTT. Protein: CASSLEGTGLGLDTEAFF.